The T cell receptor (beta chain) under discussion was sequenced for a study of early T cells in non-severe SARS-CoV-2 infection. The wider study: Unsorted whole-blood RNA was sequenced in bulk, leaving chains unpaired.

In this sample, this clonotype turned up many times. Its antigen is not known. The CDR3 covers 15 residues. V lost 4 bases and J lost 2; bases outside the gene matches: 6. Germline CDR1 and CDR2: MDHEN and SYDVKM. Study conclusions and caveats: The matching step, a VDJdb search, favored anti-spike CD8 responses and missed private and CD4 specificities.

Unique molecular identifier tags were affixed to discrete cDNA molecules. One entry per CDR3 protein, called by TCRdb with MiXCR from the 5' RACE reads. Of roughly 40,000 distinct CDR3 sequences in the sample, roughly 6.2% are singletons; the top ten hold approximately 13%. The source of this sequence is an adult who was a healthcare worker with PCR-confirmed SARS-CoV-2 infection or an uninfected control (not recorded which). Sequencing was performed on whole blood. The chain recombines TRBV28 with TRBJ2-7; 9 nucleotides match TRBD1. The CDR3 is CASSSRDRATYEQYF. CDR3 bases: TGTGCCAGCAGTTCCAGGGACAGGGCGACCTACGAGCAGTACTTC.